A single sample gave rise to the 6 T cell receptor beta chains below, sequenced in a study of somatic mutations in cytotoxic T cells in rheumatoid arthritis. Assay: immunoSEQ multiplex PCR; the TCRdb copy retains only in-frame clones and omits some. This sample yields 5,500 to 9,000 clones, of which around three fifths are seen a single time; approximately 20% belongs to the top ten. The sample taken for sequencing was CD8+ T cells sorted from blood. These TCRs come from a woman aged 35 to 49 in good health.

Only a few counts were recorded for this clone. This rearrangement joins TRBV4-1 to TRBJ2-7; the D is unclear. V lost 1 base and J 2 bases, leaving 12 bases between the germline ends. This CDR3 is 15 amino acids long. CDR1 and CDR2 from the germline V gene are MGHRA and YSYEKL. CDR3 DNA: TGCGCCAGCAGCCAAGTAGGGCAGGAGACCTACGAGCAGTACTTC. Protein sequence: CASSQVGQETYEQYF.

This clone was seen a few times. The CDR3 nucleotides are TGTGCCAGCAGCGACCGGGACTTAGCCAAAAACATTCAGTACTTC. This sequence encodes CASSDRDLAKNIQYF. The V gene is TRBV13, the J gene TRBJ2-4, with a weak D call TRBD2 (6 bases). V shed 5 bases and J shed 0 bases, with 11 bases lying between them. The CDR3 runs 15 residues. From germline, CDR1 is PRHDT and CDR2 FYEKMQ (reference sequence). The variable domain in full, completed from reference TRBV13 and TRBJ2-4, reads AAGVIQSPRHLIKEKRETATLKCYPIPRHDTVYWYQQGPGQDPQFLISFYEKMQSDKGSIPDRFSAQQFSDYHSELNMSSLELGDSALYFCASSDRDLAKNIQYFGAGTRLSVL.

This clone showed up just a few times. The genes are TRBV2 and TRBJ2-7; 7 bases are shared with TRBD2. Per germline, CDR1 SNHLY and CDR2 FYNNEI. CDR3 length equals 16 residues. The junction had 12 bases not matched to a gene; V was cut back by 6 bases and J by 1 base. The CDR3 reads CASSWGELAQSYEQYF. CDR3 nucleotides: TGTGCCAGCAGCTGGGGCGAACTAGCGCAATCCTACGAGCAGTACTTC.

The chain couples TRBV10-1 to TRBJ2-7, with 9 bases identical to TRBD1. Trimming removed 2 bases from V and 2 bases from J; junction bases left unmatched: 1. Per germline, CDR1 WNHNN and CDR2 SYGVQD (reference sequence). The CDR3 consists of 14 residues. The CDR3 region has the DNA TGCGCCAGCAGTGAGGGACAGGGGACCTACGAGCAGTACTTC. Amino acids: CASSEGQGTYEQYF.

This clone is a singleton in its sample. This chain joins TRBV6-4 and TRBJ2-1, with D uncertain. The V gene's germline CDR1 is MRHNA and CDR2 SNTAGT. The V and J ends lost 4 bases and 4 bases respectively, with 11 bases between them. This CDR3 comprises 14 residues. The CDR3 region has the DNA TGTGCCAGCAGTGGGGGTACTGATTACAATGAGCAGTTCTTC. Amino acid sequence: CASSGGTDYNEQFF.

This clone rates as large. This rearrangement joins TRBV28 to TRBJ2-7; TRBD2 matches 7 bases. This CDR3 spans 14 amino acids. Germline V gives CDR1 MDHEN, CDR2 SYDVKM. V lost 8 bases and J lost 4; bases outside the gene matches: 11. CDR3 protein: CASAWGGILYEQYF. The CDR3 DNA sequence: TGTGCCAGCGCCTGGGGGGGGATTTTGTACGAGCAGTACTTC.